Each of the 22 T cell receptor beta chains below was sequenced from the same sample in a study of spatial heterogeneity in lung cancer. General study findings and limits: Tumoral mutation counts were tracked by counts of expanded intratumoral alpha and beta TCRs.

MiXCR was run by TCRdb on the 5' RACE reads, yielding one entry per CDR3 protein. The sample has 7,500 to 8,500 distinct CDR3 sequences, around 7% seen once; the top ten hold about 9.2%. As for time point: sample taken at primary tumor resection. These TCRs' antigens remain unknown. This specimen consisted of lung tumor tissue, obtained at surgery. The receptors derive from a male donor with early-stage non-small cell lung cancer.

This clonotype was counted only a few times. The chain couples TRBV18 to TRBJ2-7, with a tentative D call TRBD1 (5 bases). Trimming took 2 bases from V and 9 from J, leaving 14 bases between them. This CDR3 contains 13 residues. Germline V gene data show CDR1 as KGHSH and CDR2 as LQKENI. The chain's CDR3 is CASSPETGRGQYF. The CDR3 DNA is TGTGCCAGCTCACCAGAAACAGGACGAGGGCAGTACTTC.

This clonotype has ten or more counts. The chain joins TRBV18 to TRBJ2-2; D is undetermined. CDR1 is KGHSH and CDR2 is LQKENI in the germline V gene. With 1 base removed from V and 3 bases from J, the gap between germline ends came to 3 bases. The CDR3 has 13 residues. The CDR3 protein is CASSPLDTGELFF. CDR3 sequence (DNA): TGTGCCAGCTCACCACTGGACACCGGGGAGCTGTTTTTT. The full variable domain, with the rest looked up from reference TRBV18 and TRBJ2-2, is NAGVMQNPRHLVRRRGQEARLRCSPMKGHSHVYWYRQLPEEGLKFMVYLQKENIIDESGMPKERFSAEFPKEGPSILRIQQVVRGDSAAYFCASSPLDTGELFFGEGSRLTVL.

By sample share, this clonotype is medium-sized. The chain uses TRBV6-1 and TRBJ2-1, with 8 bases aligning to TRBD2. Germline assignment: CDR1 MNHNS and CDR2 SASEGT. The CDR3 consists of 14 residues. Trimming removed 7 bases from V and 6 bases from J; junction bases left unmatched: 8. As DNA, the CDR3 is TGTGCCAGCAAGTCGGGGGGGGTTCCCAATGAGCAGTTCTTC. Its protein is CASKSGGVPNEQFF.

This clonotype was seen ten or more times. The chain carries TRBV3-1 and TRBJ1-1; no clear D. V lost 5 bases to trimming and J lost 7 bases, with 11 bases between them. In germline, CDR1 is LGHDT, CDR2 YNNKEL (reference sequence). The CDR3 is made up of 12 amino acids. Written as DNA, the CDR3 is TGTGCCAGCAGCGGAGTCGAGGGTGAAGCTTTCTTT. This sequence encodes CASSGVEGEAFF.

This clonotype was counted many times. The J gene is TRBJ2-2, the V gene TRBV24-1; D call uncertain. This CDR3 spans 16 amino acids. The germline V gene encodes CDR1 KGHDR and CDR2 SFDVKD. Trimming stripped 3 bases from V and 0 bases from J, with 10 bases between. This CDR3 is CATSDPDGPNTGELFF. CDR3 nucleotides: TGTGCCACCAGTGATCCGGACGGACCGAACACCGGGGAGCTGTTTTTT.

V is TRBV6-5 and J is TRBJ1-1; D uncertain. V was shortened by 3 bases and J by 0 bases, with 8 bases between the two germline ends. The CDR3 is 14 amino acids. Germline V gene lookup returns CDR1 MNHEY and CDR2 SVGAGI. CDR3 sequence: CASSYSPVNTEAFF. The CDR3 nucleotides are TGTGCCAGCAGTTATAGTCCAGTGAACACTGAAGCTTTCTTT.

This clonotype was observed at least ten times. The V and J genes are TRBV27 and TRBJ2-2, with unresolved D. The CDR3 has 11 amino acids. Trimming removed 6 bases from V and 6 bases from J, with 5 bases in between. Germline V CDR1 and CDR2: MNHEY, SMNVEV (reference sequence). The CDR3 loop is CASSRPGELFF. As DNA, the CDR3 is TGTGCCAGCAGCCGCCCCGGGGAGCTGTTTTTT.

In nucleotides, the CDR3 is TGTGCCAGCAGCAAACGGACTAGCGGCAATGAGCAGTTCTTC. This gives the protein CASSKRTSGNEQFF. The V and J genes are TRBV7-2 and TRBJ2-1; 10 nucleotides match TRBD2. J was trimmed by 6 bases and V by 5 bases; bases with no gene match: 4. Per germline, CDR1 SGHTA and CDR2 FQGNSA. The CDR3 runs to 14 residues.

This clonotype ranks as medium-sized. V gene TRBV6-5 combines with J gene TRBJ2-2, with D possibly being TRBD1 or TRBD2 (5 bases each). The CDR3 extends over 13 amino acids. V was cut by 4 bases and J by 4 bases, with 7 bases left in between. Germline V gene data show CDR1 as MNHEY and CDR2 as SVGAGI. The CDR3 DNA reads TGTGCCAGCAGTTGGGACCTCACCGGGGAGCTGTTTTTT. Translated: CASSWDLTGELFF.

By frequency in the sample, this clonotype is medium-sized (0.01 to 0.1%). This chain connects TRBV20-1 to TRBJ2-2, with a tentative D call TRBD1 (6 bases). V lost 2 bases and J 4 bases, leaving 8 bases between the germline ends. The CDR3 covers 13 residues. Germline V CDR1 and CDR2: DFQATT, SNEGSKA (reference sequence). CDR3 coding DNA: TGCAGTGCTAGAACAGGGCGCACCGGGGAGCTGTTTTTT. Translated, it gives CSARTGRTGELFF.

Note on this clonotype: Given a much more abundant clone one base away, this may be a read error. In this CDR3 the conserved last residue, phenylalanine or tryptophan, is missing, so a read error is likely. The rearrangement uses TRBV9 and TRBJ1-6; no definite D call. This CDR3 is 14 amino acids long. CDR1 is SGDLS and CDR2 is YYNGEE in the germline V gene. The germline V and J ends were trimmed by 0 bases and 7 bases, with 8 bases remaining between them. The CDR3 loop reads CASSVEDFNSPLHL. DNA for the CDR3: TGTGCCAGCAGCGTAGAAGATTTCAATTCACCCCTCCACCTT.

In this sample, this clonotype is large. This rearrangement joins TRBV7-8 to TRBJ2-7, with D possibly being TRBD2 (6 bases). In germline, CDR1 is SGHVS, CDR2 FQNEAQ. The CDR3 has 16 residues. V was clipped by 5 bases and J by 4 bases, with 21 bases between them. The CDR3 DNA is TGTGCCAGCAGCCCTGGACGCGGGGAGAGTTTTTACGAGCAGTACTTC. This codes for CASSPGRGESFYEQYF.

This clonotype has a count of ten or more. This chain links TRBV6-2 or TRBV6-3 with TRBJ2-5, with TRBD1 matching 7 bases. Looked up from germline, CDR1 is MNHEY and CDR2 is SVGEGT. The CDR3 is 11 residues long. With 1 base clipped from V and 14 bases from J, the junction kept 4 bases outside the gene matches. CDR3 amino acids: CASSYFGTAYF. The CDR3 nucleotides are TGTGCCAGCAGTTACTTTGGGACAGCTTACTTC.

This clonotype qualifies as medium-sized. The V call is TRBV9, the J call TRBJ1-2; D is uncertain. There are 13 residues in the CDR3. CDR1 and CDR2 from the germline V gene are SGDLS and YYNGEE. Between the trimmed V and J ends, which lost 3 bases and 8 bases, there was a span of 14 bases. The CDR3 loop is CASSGPSARGYTF. The CDR3 bases are TGTGCCAGCAGCGGCCCCAGCGCCCGGGGCTACACCTTC.

This clonotype was seen ten or more times. The chain carries TRBV4-1 and TRBJ2-7, with 8 bases that match TRBD1. V lost 0 bases, J lost 6 bases, and 10 bases stayed unmatched. Germline V gene data show CDR1 as MGHRA and CDR2 as YSYEKL. The CDR3 consists of 16 residues. The CDR3 DNA is TGCGCCAGCAGCCAAGATGGGACAGGCCCCAGGGGCGAGCAGTACTTC. It specifies CASSQDGTGPRGEQYF.

Relative to its sample, this clonotype is medium-sized. The J gene is TRBJ2-4, the V gene TRBV3-2; the DNA was not used to check the table's D call, TRBD1. TRBV3-2 is termed a pseudogene. This CDR3 spans 20 amino acids. As DNA, the CDR3 is TGTGCCAGCAGCCAAGCCTTGACAGGGGGATCGGGAGAAATTAAAAACATTCAGTACTTC. Amino acid sequence: CASSQALTGGSGEIKNIQYF.

This clonotype was observed at least ten times. V usage is TRBV18 and J usage is TRBJ1-1; 7 bases line up with TRBD1. This CDR3 is built from 16 residues. Germline trimming cut 4 bases from V and 4 bases from J; bases unmatched to any gene: 12. Looked up from germline, CDR1 is KGHSH and CDR2 is LQKENI. CDR3 amino acids: CASSLYRGGEFTEAFF. In DNA form, the CDR3 reads TGTGCCAGCTCACTATACAGGGGAGGGGAGTTCACTGAAGCTTTCTTT.

This clonotype is labeled as medium-sized. V and J are TRBV6-5 and TRBJ2-1; tentatively, D is TRBD2 (5 bases). The V end was cut by 4 bases, the J end by 9 bases, with 13 bases between. Germline V gene lookup returns CDR1 MNHEY and CDR2 SVGAGI. This CDR3 spans 13 amino acids. CDR3 amino acids: CASSFRGSTEQFF. CDR3 sequence (DNA): TGTGCCAGCAGTTTTAGAGGGTCGACTGAGCAGTTCTTC.

This clonotype is medium-sized in the sample. This chain links TRBV7-3 with TRBJ2-2, with D perhaps matching TRBD2 (5 bases). The CDR3 is made up of 14 amino acids. Germline lookup yields CDR1 SGHTA and CDR2 FQGTGA. The V end lost 0 bases, the J end lost 5 bases, and 7 bases lay between the germline ends. The CDR3 is CASSLTGSTGELFF. CDR3 nucleotides: TGTGCCAGCAGCTTAACGGGGAGTACCGGGGAGCTGTTTTTT. The variable domain in full, with the rest retrieved from reference TRBV7-3 and TRBJ2-2, is GAGVSQTPSNKVTEKGKYVELRCDPISGHTALYWYRQSLGQGPEFLIYFQGTGAADDSGLPNDRFFAVRPEGSVSTLKIQRTERGDSAVYLCASSLTGSTGELFFGEGSRLTVL.

The chain's CDR3 is CAISGDQETQYF. The CDR3 DNA is TGTGCCATCAGTGGCGACCAAGAGACCCAGTACTTC. The chain is built from TRBV10-3 and TRBJ2-5; the D is unclear. Germline values: CDR1 ENHRY, CDR2 SYGVKD. The length of the CDR3 is 12 residues. The V end lost 4 bases, the J end lost 0 bases, and 3 bases lay between the germline ends.

This clonotype is classed as medium-sized. V usage is TRBV29-1 and J usage is TRBJ2-3, with 8 positions matching TRBD1. The CDR3 length is 16 residues. V trimming: 2 bases; J trimming: 6 bases; junction bases outside the gene matches: 13. In germline, CDR1 is SQVTM, CDR2 ANQGSEA. CDR3 residues: CSVERTGSKYTDTQYF. The CDR3 nucleotides read TGCAGCGTTGAACGGACAGGGTCAAAATACACGGATACGCAGTATTTT.

This clonotype is medium-sized. The CDR3 bases are TGCAGCGTTTACTCATATGGCTACACCTTC. Translating it yields CSVYSYGYTF. This chain uses TRBV29-1 with TRBJ1-2, with D unclear. V was cut by 5 bases and J by 5 bases, with 6 bases left in between. The CDR3 is 10 amino acids. Germline CDR1 reads SQVTM; CDR2 reads ANQGSEA.